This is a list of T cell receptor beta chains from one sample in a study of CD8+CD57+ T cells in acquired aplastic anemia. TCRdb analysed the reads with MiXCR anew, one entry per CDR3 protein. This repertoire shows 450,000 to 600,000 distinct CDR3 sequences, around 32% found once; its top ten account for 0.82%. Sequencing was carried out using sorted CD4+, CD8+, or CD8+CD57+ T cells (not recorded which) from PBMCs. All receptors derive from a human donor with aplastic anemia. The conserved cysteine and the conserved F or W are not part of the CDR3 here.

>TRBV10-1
ASSESPTQTGMNTEAF
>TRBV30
AWEPGQQRGYT
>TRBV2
ASGGLAGGRETQY
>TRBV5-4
VSSGDRGNTIY
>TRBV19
ASSIGTGWEAF
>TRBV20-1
SVGRNNSPLH
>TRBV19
AREADSHGYT
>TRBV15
ATSRPGRATYEQY
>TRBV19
ASRTLGTSGEQY
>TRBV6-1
ASRGTASTNYGYT
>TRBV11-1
ASSLALKRGGGNEQF
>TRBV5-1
ASSHRTSGRPANTGELF
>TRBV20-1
SARRLETEAF
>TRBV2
ASSVGTSGIGY
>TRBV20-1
SARDRGNQLQH
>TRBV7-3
ASRGQDAYEQY
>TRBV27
ASRTNYGYT
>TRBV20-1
SSLAGVTDTQY
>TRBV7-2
ASSFSAINQPQH
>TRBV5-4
ASSVPGGSGNTIY
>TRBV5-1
ASSQSLRTDSNQPQH
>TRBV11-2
ASSLEAGGGYGYT
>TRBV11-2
ASSSRQGQNEQF
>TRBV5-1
ASSLGDRVNSPLH
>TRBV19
ASVHDQLAGVLGYNEQF
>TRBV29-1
SVERDRGLDTQY
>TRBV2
ASSRDRGNTEAF
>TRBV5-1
ASSASQGNTEAL
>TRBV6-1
ASSTGYGNTIY
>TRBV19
ASSTDRARRY
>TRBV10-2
ASSYSAKNIQY
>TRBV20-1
SARAGTETQY
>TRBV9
ASSGRELF
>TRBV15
ATSRELLEDTQY
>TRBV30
AWSSGVLGYT
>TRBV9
ASSVGLGTTNNEQF
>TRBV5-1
ASSLDRSSYNEQF
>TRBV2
ASRSITRAESPLH
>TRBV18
ASSPVSRYSNYEQY
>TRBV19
ASSIGRGSYGYT
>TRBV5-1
ASSLVGVGEEKLF
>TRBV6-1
ASSEYPAGAYNEQF
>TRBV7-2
ASSLVYGAADPAF
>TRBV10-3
AISAGRDMHGYT
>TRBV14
ASSQDRTAYEQY
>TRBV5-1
ASSRQEGGGWLANYGYT
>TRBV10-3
AISSNDREETQY
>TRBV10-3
AISERGLSTDTQY
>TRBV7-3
ASSWGVLGTSAEAF
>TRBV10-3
AISWTGEEAF
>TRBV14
ASSPRGWPNEQF
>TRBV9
ASSVGDKISPLH
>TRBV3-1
ASSQVAAGYNEQF
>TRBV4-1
ASSSGEVPGETQY
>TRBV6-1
ASIPGEANEQF
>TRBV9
ASSVGGQSNQPQH